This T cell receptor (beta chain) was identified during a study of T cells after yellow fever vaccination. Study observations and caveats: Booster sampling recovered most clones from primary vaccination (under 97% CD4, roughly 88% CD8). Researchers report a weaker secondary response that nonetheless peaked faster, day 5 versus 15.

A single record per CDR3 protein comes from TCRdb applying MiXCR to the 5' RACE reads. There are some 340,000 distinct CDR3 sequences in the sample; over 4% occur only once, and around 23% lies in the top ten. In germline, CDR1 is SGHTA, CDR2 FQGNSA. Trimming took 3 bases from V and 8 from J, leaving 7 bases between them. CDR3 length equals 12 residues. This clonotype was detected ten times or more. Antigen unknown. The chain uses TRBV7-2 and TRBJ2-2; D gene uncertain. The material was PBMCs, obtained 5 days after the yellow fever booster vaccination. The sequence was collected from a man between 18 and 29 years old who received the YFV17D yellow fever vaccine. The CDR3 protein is CASSFRWGELFF. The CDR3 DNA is TGTGCCAGCAGCTTCCGGTGGGGGGAGCTGTTTTTT.